This TCR beta chain was recovered during a study of control samples from healthy donors and cancer patients. Assay used: immunoSEQ multiplex PCR; TCRdb lists only in-frame clones, some missing. Of about 83,000 clones in the sample, roughly 91% were seen once. Germline V gene lookup returns CDR1 SGHTA and CDR2 FQGNSA. This CDR3 region has 14 residues. V lost 6 bases, J lost 3 bases, and 12 bases lay in between. The chain couples TRBV7-2 to TRBJ2-1, with D hard to call. Sequencing was performed on blood. The source of this sequence is a man aged 30 to 45 in good health. The CDR3 nucleotides are TGTGCCAGCAGGGGAACGGTCCTCTACAATGAGCAGTTCTTC. Translated: CASRGTVLYNEQFF.